The 3 T cell receptor beta chains in this list originate from one sample, sequenced in a study of T-cell memory formation after mild COVID-19. MiXCR, run by TCRdb on the 5' RACE reads, gives a single entry per CDR3 protein. The sample carries roughly 350,000 distinct CDR3 sequences, around 30% recorded once. Material for sequencing was PBMCs or a T cell subset sorted from them (not recorded which). These receptors all stem from an adult woman who had mild COVID-19 (a few samples of this study predate the infection). Cell type and time point are not known.

This clonotype was seen ten or more times. This chain connects TRBV5-1 to TRBJ2-5, with D maybe TRBD1 (6 bases). Trimming removed 2 bases at V and 3 bases at J, with 11 bases between. This CDR3 has 14 residues. CDR1 and CDR2 (germline): SGHRS, YFSETQ. Here the CDR3 reads CASSFDRNKETQYF. The DNA of the CDR3 is TGCGCCAGCAGCTTCGACAGGAACAAAGAGACCCAGTACTTC.

This clonotype was observed a few times. The chain uses TRBV27 and TRBJ2-2; a possible D gene is TRBD1 (6 bases). Between the trimmed V and J ends, which lost 2 bases and 6 bases, there was a span of 19 bases. The germline V gene encodes CDR1 MNHEY and CDR2 SMNVEV (reference sequence). The CDR3 length is 17 residues. The CDR3, as DNA: TGTGCCAGCAGTTTACAGTCGACAGGTGGTAGGCCCGGGGAGCTGTTTTTT. Its protein product is CASSLQSTGGRPGELFF.

The chain's CDR3 is CASSLRGVAGGPPDEQFF. In DNA form, the CDR3 reads TGTGCCAGTAGTCTCCGAGGGGTAGCGGGAGGGCCTCCGGATGAGCAGTTCTTC. V and J are TRBV19 and TRBJ2-1, with 11 nucleotides matching TRBD2. This CDR3 contains 18 residues. CDR1 and CDR2 (germline): LNHDA, SQIVND (reference sequence). V shed 5 bases, J shed 8 bases, and the junction held 17 bases outside the gene matches. Drawing the rest from reference TRBV19 and TRBJ2-1, the complete variable domain is DGGITQSPKYLFRKEGQNVTLSCEQNLNHDAMYWYRQDPGQGLRLIYYSQIVNDFQKGDIAEGYSVSREKKESFPLTVTSAQKNPTAFYLCASSLRGVAGGPPDEQFFGPGTRLTVL.